The 12 T cell receptor beta chains below were found in one sample sequenced in a study of T cell responses to AZD1222 COVID-19 vaccine. Produced via immunoSEQ multiplex PCR; TCRdb's table is partial and in-frame only. The sample records some 130,000 clones, roughly 90% being singletons. The starting material was peripheral blood, obtained on day 0 of AZD1222 vaccination. The receptors were sampled from an adult in good health.

The J gene is TRBJ2-1, the V gene TRBV27, with 8 bases lining up with TRBD2. V gave up 0 bases and J gave up 3 bases; unmatched junction bases: 4. The CDR3 runs 16 residues. The germline CDR1 and CDR2 sequences are MNHEY and SMNVEV (reference sequence). The CDR3 sequence: CASSLSLREVYNEQFF. CDR3 sequence (DNA): TGTGCCAGCAGTTTATCATTGCGGGAGGTCTACAATGAGCAGTTCTTC.

The chain carries TRBV6-1 and TRBJ1-6, with 7 bases identical to TRBD1. The junction had 8 bases not matched to a gene; V was cut back by 0 bases and J by 9 bases. Germline CDR1 and CDR2: MNHNS and SASEGT. The CDR3 runs 16 residues. CDR3 nucleotide sequence: TGTGCCAGCAGTGAAGCGGCCAACAGGGGAGGTTCACCCCTCCACTTT. It is translated as CASSEAANRGGSPLHF.

The gene calls are TRBV5-1 and TRBJ1-1; 7 nucleotides agree with TRBD1. CDR3 length: 15 amino acids. Germline V gene sequence: CDR1 SGHRS, CDR2 YFSETQ. With V trimmed by 0 bases and J by 3 bases, 5 bases remained unmatched. CDR3 residues: CASSLGTGVDTEAFF. CDR3 DNA sequence: TGCGCCAGCAGCTTGGGCACAGGGGTTGACACTGAAGCTTTCTTT.

This clone was observed once. CDR3 sequence: CASSYAGSEAFF. Written as DNA, the CDR3 is TGTGCCAGCAGCTACGCGGGCTCTGAAGCTTTCTTT. This chain joins TRBV7-9 and TRBJ1-1, with no clear D. CDR1 SEHNR and CDR2 FQNEAQ come from the germline V gene (reference sequence). V lost 4 bases, J lost 6 bases, and 9 bases lay in between. The CDR3 is made up of 12 amino acids.

This clone is a singleton in its sample. The chain is built from TRBV4-3 and TRBJ2-7; maybe TRBD2 (6 bases). Trimming took 1 base from V and 0 from J, leaving 10 bases between them. In germline, CDR1 is LGHNA, CDR2 YSLEER. This CDR3 spans 15 amino acids. The CDR3 bases are TGCGCCAGCAGCCAAGGTAGCGGCCTCTCCTACGAGCAGTACTTC. It is translated as CASSQGSGLSYEQYF.

This clone came up once. The chain uses TRBV18 and TRBJ1-1; the D is unclear. The CDR3 extends over 12 amino acids. The V end was cut by 0 bases, the J end by 6 bases, with 5 bases between. Germline V gene data show CDR1 as KGHSH and CDR2 as LQKENI. CDR3 in amino acids: CASSPPGPEAFF. The CDR3 DNA reads as TGTGCCAGCTCACCACCGGGTCCTGAAGCTTTCTTT.

The chain combines TRBV19 with TRBJ2-7; D is perhaps TRBD2 (6 bases). This CDR3 has 14 amino acids. Germline CDR1 reads LNHDA; CDR2 reads SQIVND (reference sequence). Trimming cost V 6 bases and J 3 bases, with 15 bases left between them. This CDR3 reads CASSPGSVHYEQYF. The CDR3, as DNA: TGTGCCAGTAGCCCCGGGAGTGTCCACTACGAGCAGTACTTC.

J is TRBJ1-6 and V is TRBV5-1; perhaps TRBD1 as D (5 bases). The CDR3 runs to 14 residues. From germline, CDR1 is SGHRS and CDR2 YFSETQ. Trimming shortened V by 4 bases and J by 9 bases, and 14 bases separated the two germline ends. The CDR3 loop is CASSPGTTPSPLHF. Written as DNA, the CDR3 is TGCGCCAGCAGCCCCGGGACCACGCCTTCACCCCTCCACTTT.

The count of this clone is one. CDR3 region: CASSLPVGPAHEQYF. CDR3 DNA sequence: TGTGCCAGCAGCTTACCAGTCGGACCCGCTCACGAGCAGTACTTC. The chain has TRBV7-2 and TRBJ2-7; D remains ambiguous. The V end lost 2 bases, the J end lost 5 bases, and 16 bases lay between the germline ends. Looked up from germline, CDR1 is SGHTA and CDR2 is FQGNSA. The CDR3 is 15 amino acids.

The chain combines TRBV28 with TRBJ2-7, with unresolved D. This CDR3 has 12 amino acids. Trimming took off 7 bases at V and 3 bases at J, with 10 bases between the two ends. Germline loops: CDR1 MDHEN, CDR2 SYDVKM. The chain's CDR3 is CASTRDRYEQYF. The CDR3 DNA reads as TGTGCCAGCACCAGAGACCGCTACGAGCAGTACTTC.

DNA of the CDR3: TGCGCCAGCAGTTCCGGACTCCAACCCCTCACAGATACGCAGTATTTT. Its translation: CASSSGLQPLTDTQYF. V gene TRBV5-1 combines with J gene TRBJ2-3; possible D gene TRBD2, 5 bases. The CDR3 has 16 amino acids. The germline gives CDR1 SGHRS, CDR2 YFSETQ. V shed 5 bases and J shed 2 bases, with 18 bases lying between them.

This clone was picked up one time. The chain uses TRBV27 and TRBJ1-1; D uncertain. The ends were cut back, 0 bases at V and 1 base at J, with 6 bases in the middle. The CDR3 contains 14 residues. Germline V gene sequence: CDR1 MNHEY, CDR2 SMNVEV (reference sequence). The DNA for the CDR3 is TGTGCCAGCAGTTTATCCTACCGGAACACTGAAGCTTTCTTT. It specifies CASSLSYRNTEAFF.